This TCR beta chain was profiled in a study of T cell responses to AZD1222 COVID-19 vaccine. General study results and limits: Among the donors, most were white British and more were female, and clonal diversity was possibly underestimated. Nearly half of spike-specific TCRs reportedly target variant regions that are unmutated in the B.1.351 and B.1.1.7 variants.

Note on this clone: Its antigen is not identified.

Assay: immunoSEQ multiplex PCR; the TCRdb copy retains only in-frame clones and omits some. The table records about 120,000 clones, over 75% of them present only once. The CDR3 contains 14 residues. Trimming stripped 1 base from V and 5 bases from J, with 12 bases between. Germline V lookup: CDR1 SEHNR, CDR2 FQNEAQ (reference sequence). The receptor comes from an adult in good health. The material was peripheral blood, obtained on day 0 of AZD1222 vaccination. The V call is TRBV7-9, the J call TRBJ2-7; D unclear. DNA of the CDR3: TGTGCCAGCAGCTTAGATCTTCCTTCCCACGAGCAGTACTTC. Its translation is CASSLDLPSHEQYF.